The 22 T cell receptor beta chains listed next were all sequenced from one sample in a study of shared clonotypes between healthy human individuals. Sequencing used immunoSEQ multiplex PCR; TCRdb keeps in-frame clones, though not all of them. The sample carries around 2.5 million clones, approximately 94% recorded once. The sequencing input was naive CD4+ T cells from PBMCs. Subset here: CD45RA+ positively selected. These receptors came from a man aged 18-30 years in good health. Some clones in this sample may be carry-over from other donors' samples.

The rearrangement joins TRBV5-4 to TRBJ1-1, with 7 bases matching TRBD1. J lost 11 bases, V lost 3 bases, and 16 bases had no gene match. The CDR3 is 15 amino acids. Germline lookup yields CDR1 SGHNT and CDR2 YYREEE (reference sequence). CDR3 DNA: TGTGCCAGCAGCTCCACCCTTGCCGGGACAGCCTGGGCTTTCTTT. It specifies CASSSTLAGTAWAFF. The variable domain in full, completed from reference TRBV5-4 and TRBJ1-1, reads ETGVTQSPTHLIKTRGQQVTLRCSSQSGHNTVSWYQQALGQGPQFIFQYYREEENGRGNFPPRFSGLQFPNYSSELNVNALELDDSALYLCASSSTLAGTAWAFFGQGTRLTVV.

The chain has TRBV10-3 and TRBJ2-7; TRBD1 matches 12 bases. V trimming: 6 bases; J trimming: 6 bases; junction bases outside the gene matches: 3. In germline, CDR1 is ENHRY, CDR2 SYGVKD. There are 13 residues in the CDR3. As DNA, the CDR3 is TGTGCCATCAGAGGGACAGGGGGCCCCGAGCAGTACTTC. Residues: CAIRGTGGPEQYF.

The rearrangement joins TRBV5-1 to TRBJ1-1; D gene uncertain. The V end lost 4 bases, the J end lost 5 bases, and 12 bases lay between the germline ends. Germline V CDR1 and CDR2: SGHRS, YFSETQ. This CDR3 contains 13 residues. The CDR3, as DNA: TGCGCCAGCAGCCCATCCCTAGGGACTGAAGCTTTCTTT. This translates into CASSPSLGTEAFF.

The V and J genes are TRBV18 and TRBJ2-7; 11 bases are shared with TRBD1. CDR1 KGHSH and CDR2 LQKENI come from the germline V gene. This CDR3 spans 14 amino acids. The V segment lost 4 bases and the J segment 2 bases; nucleotides outside the gene matches: 1. The CDR3 protein is CASSRTGGPYEQYF. In DNA form, the CDR3 reads TGTGCCAGCTCACGGACAGGGGGCCCCTACGAGCAGTACTTC.

The gene calls are TRBV15 and TRBJ2-7; D is uncertain. The germline gives CDR1 LNHNV, CDR2 YYDKDF (reference sequence). This CDR3 is 16 amino acids long. The V gene lost 0 bases and the J gene lost 1 base, with 13 bases spanning the gap. In DNA form, the CDR3 reads TGTGCCACCAGCAGAGATCGCGCAGGCCCTTCCTACGAGCAGTACTTC. Amino acids: CATSRDRAGPSYEQYF. The entire variable domain, with the rest obtained from reference TRBV15 and TRBJ2-7, is as follows: DAMVIQNPRYQVTQFGKPVTLSCSQTLNHNVMYWYQQKSSQAPKLLFHYYDKDFNNEADTPDNFQSRRPNTSFCFLDIRSPGLGDTAMYLCATSRDRAGPSYEQYFGPGTRLTVT.

The chain couples TRBV28 to TRBJ2-1; possibly TRBD1 or TRBD2 for D (7 bases each). Trimming cost V 4 bases and J 5 bases, with 12 bases left between them. In germline, CDR1 is MDHEN, CDR2 SYDVKM. The length of the CDR3 is 14 residues. The CDR3 coding sequence is TGTGCCAGCAGTTCCAGGGGGGGGAACAATGAGCAGTTCTTC. Translated: CASSSRGGNNEQFF.

V is TRBV5-1 and J is TRBJ2-5; D tentatively reads TRBD1 or TRBD2 (5 bases each). Trimming took 7 bases from V and 3 from J, leaving 16 bases between them. The CDR3 runs 14 residues. The V gene's germline CDR1 is SGHRS and CDR2 YFSETQ. CDR3 in amino acids: CASGTGGGEETQYF. In DNA, the CDR3 is TGCGCCAGCGGTACCGGTGGGGGAGAAGAGACCCAGTACTTC.

The chain links TRBV4-2 to TRBJ2-3, with 10 bases aligning to TRBD1. Trimming at V came to 3 bases and at J to 2 bases, leaving 5 bases not matched to a gene. Germline V gene sequence: CDR1 LGHNA, CDR2 YNFKEQ. This CDR3 is 16 amino acids long. CDR3 protein: CASSHPGQGNTDTQYF. The CDR3 nucleotides read TGTGCCAGCAGCCATCCGGGACAGGGGAACACAGATACGCAGTATTTT.

Concerning this clone: This same CDR3 is encoded by further DNA sequences in the sample. The V gene is TRBV19, the J gene TRBJ2-1; a weak D match, TRBD1 (6 bases). The CDR3 length is 15 residues. With 3 bases removed from V and 2 bases from J, the gap between germline ends came to 11 bases. Germline lookup yields CDR1 LNHDA and CDR2 SQIVND (reference sequence). CDR3 coding DNA: TGTGCCAGTAGTATCCGGGCAGGGGCCTACAATGAGCAGTTCTTC. Amino acid sequence: CASSIRAGAYNEQFF. The full variable domain, completed using reference TRBV19 and TRBJ2-1, is DGGITQSPKYLFRKEGQNVTLSCEQNLNHDAMYWYRQDPGQGLRLIYYSQIVNDFQKGDIAEGYSVSREKKESFPLTVTSAQKNPTAFYLCASSIRAGAYNEQFFGPGTRLTVL.

The chain joins TRBV9 to TRBJ2-3; 8 nucleotides agree with TRBD2. The CDR3 covers 19 residues. J gave up 0 bases and V 3 bases, and 15 bases lay outside the gene matches. Germline V lookup: CDR1 SGDLS, CDR2 YYNGEE. The DNA of the CDR3 is TGTGCCAGCAGCGGTAGCGGGTCGGGAGGGACGACTAGCACAGATACGCAGTATTTT. It specifies CASSGSGSGGTTSTDTQYF.

J is TRBJ2-7 and V is TRBV6-6, with TRBD1 identical over 8 bases. Germline-derived CDR1 and CDR2 are MNHNY and SVGAGI (reference sequence). This CDR3 is built from 16 residues. V lost 2 bases and J lost 3; bases outside the gene matches: 9. CDR3 coding DNA: TGTGCCAGCAGTTACCTCGCCGGGACAGGCCACTACGAGCAGTACTTC. Translating gives CASSYLAGTGHYEQYF.

V is TRBV19 and J is TRBJ2-1, with unresolved D. CDR3 length: 13 amino acids. Trimming pared 5 bases from V and 5 bases from J, leaving 10 bases between. From germline, CDR1 is LNHDA and CDR2 SQIVND (reference sequence). The DNA for the CDR3 is TGTGCCAGTAGTCCCCGACCCGACAATGAGCAGTTCTTC. It codes for CASSPRPDNEQFF.

The V call is TRBV4-2, the J call TRBJ1-1; D is possibly TRBD1 (6 bases). CDR1 and CDR2 (germline): LGHNA, YNFKEQ. V dropped 2 bases and J dropped 3 bases, with 10 bases sitting between them. This CDR3 has 14 residues. CDR3 nucleotides: TGTGCCAGCAGCCAAACAGGGTTTGACACTGAAGCTTTCTTT. Amino acids: CASSQTGFDTEAFF.

The CDR3 protein is CASSLNSVGTSGRTYQETQYF. The CDR3 DNA sequence: TGTGCCAGCAGCTTAAATTCTGTTGGGACTAGCGGGAGGACCTACCAAGAGACCCAGTACTTC. The chain has TRBV7-3 and TRBJ2-5; 15 nucleotides agree with TRBD2. CDR1 and CDR2 (germline): SGHTA, FQGTGA. The J segment lost 0 bases and the V segment lost 1 base, leaving 12 bases of the junction unmatched. This CDR3 is built from 21 residues.

The rearrangement links TRBV11-2 to TRBJ2-7, with a weak D call TRBD2 (6 bases). The length of the CDR3 is 15 residues. V was cut by 6 bases and J by 1 base, with 16 bases left in between. Per germline, CDR1 SGHAT and CDR2 FQNNGV. The CDR3 DNA reads as TGTGCCAGCAGACCTGGTGGCGGAGGGTCCTACGAGCAGTACTTC. Its protein product is CASRPGGGGSYEQYF.

This chain connects TRBV7-9 to TRBJ2-5; possibly TRBD2 for D (6 bases). The J call may be wrong; the DNA end is better matched by TRBJ2-7. The CDR3 totals 16 residues. Per the germline V gene, CDR1 is SEHNR and CDR2 is FQNEAQ (reference sequence). The CDR3 DNA is TGTGCCAGCAGCCCCTTGGAGGGCAGGCAGACCTACGAGCAGTACTTC. Its protein is CASSPLEGRQTYEQYF.

The chain joins TRBV6-1 to TRBJ1-1, with D hard to call. The CDR3 runs to 13 residues. Germline V gene data show CDR1 as MNHNS and CDR2 as SASEGT. V lost 5 bases, J lost 1 base, and 8 bases lay in between. The CDR3 DNA reads as TGTGCCAGCAGTACTGCTGCGAACACTGAAGCTTTCTTT. As protein: CASSTAANTEAFF.

The rearrangement joins TRBV5-1 to TRBJ2-6; 13 nucleotides line up with TRBD2. The CDR3 consists of 20 residues. With V trimmed by 6 bases and J by 4 bases, 16 bases remained unmatched. CDR1 and CDR2 (germline): SGHRS, YFSETQ. CDR3 amino acids: CASNPRQGTSGKGGANVLTF. The CDR3 nucleotides are TGCGCCAGCAACCCCCGTCAGGGGACTAGCGGGAAGGGAGGGGCCAACGTCCTGACTTTC.

The rearrangement joins TRBV6-6 to TRBJ1-2; D uncertain. CDR1 is MNHNY, CDR2 SVGAGI, per germline (reference sequence). Trimming cost V 4 bases and J 5 bases, with 11 bases left between them. CDR3 length: 13 residues. The CDR3 sequence: CASSSASSYGYTF. For the CDR3, the DNA is TGTGCCAGCAGTTCAGCCTCGAGTTATGGCTACACCTTC.

This clone was counted between two and nine times. V usage is TRBV28 and J usage is TRBJ1-5; the D gene is possibly TRBD1 (6 bases). This CDR3 region has 15 residues. Trimming stripped 1 base from V and 5 bases from J, with 12 bases between. Germline CDR1 reads MDHEN; CDR2 reads SYDVKM. CDR3 loop: CASSLSGVGYQPQHF. CDR3 DNA sequence: TGTGCCAGCAGTTTATCAGGGGTGGGCTATCAGCCCCAGCATTTT.

The V call is TRBV28, the J call TRBJ2-3, with D tentatively TRBD1 (5 bases). Trimming took 5 bases from V and 4 from J, leaving 22 bases between them. CDR1 is MDHEN and CDR2 is SYDVKM in the germline V gene. This CDR3 is built from 17 residues. The CDR3 DNA reads TGTGCCAGCAGTCCATGGGGTGACAGCCAGTCCCCAGATACGCAGTATTTT. This codes for CASSPWGDSQSPDTQYF. The full variable domain, completed using reference TRBV28 and TRBJ2-3, is DVKVTQSSRYLVKRTGEKVFLECVQDMDHENMFWYRQDPGLGLRLIYFSYDVKMKEKGDIPEGYSVSREKKERFSLILESASTNQTSMYLCASSPWGDSQSPDTQYFGPGTRLTVL.

The chain has TRBV19 and TRBJ2-7, with 10 bases that match TRBD1. The CDR3 has 15 residues. V dropped 4 bases and J dropped 5; count of bases not matched to a gene: 8. Germline CDR1 is LNHDA and CDR2 is SQIVND (reference sequence). In DNA, the CDR3 is TGTGCCAGTAGTAACCCGGGACAGGGGTTTCACGAGCAGTACTTC. This sequence encodes CASSNPGQGFHEQYF. The variable domain in full, with the rest retrieved from reference TRBV19 and TRBJ2-7, is DGGITQSPKYLFRKEGQNVTLSCEQNLNHDAMYWYRQDPGQGLRLIYYSQIVNDFQKGDIAEGYSVSREKKESFPLTVTSAQKNPTAFYLCASSNPGQGFHEQYFGPGTRLTVT.